These 12 T cell receptor beta chains were sequenced from one sample in a study of T cell changes during pregnancy in multiple sclerosis (dated by TCRdb to about 2019). Libraries were built with the immunoSEQ multiplex PCR assay. TCRdb holds this immuneACCESS table with in-frame rearrangements only. Some clones are missing; in checked studies, unresolved V genes explain under half, and the rest has no known cause. The sample data list approximately 29,000 clones, and about 89% of these were observed just once. The ten most abundant clones make up about 6.3% of the sample. The sample was CD8+ T cells from peripheral blood mononuclear cells, taken before pregnancy. These receptors were taken from a female donor with multiple sclerosis, enrolled in a pregnancy study.

The chain links TRBV27 to TRBJ1-1; D remains unclear. V dropped 2 bases and J dropped 2 bases, with 3 bases sitting between them. The germline CDR1 and CDR2 sequences are MNHEY and SMNVEV (reference sequence). The CDR3 runs 12 residues. In nucleotides, the CDR3 is TGTGCCAGCAGTTTACCTAACACTGAAGCTTTCTTT. Encoded protein: CASSLPNTEAFF.

The genes are TRBV14 and TRBJ1-2, with D unresolved. Trimming removed 2 bases from V and 5 bases from J, with 9 bases in between. This CDR3 spans 13 amino acids. Germline CDR1 is SGHDN and CDR2 is FVKESK. CDR3 nucleotides: TGTGCCAGCAGCCAAAGGTACAGTTATGGCTACACCTTC. Translating gives CASSQRYSYGYTF.

The gene calls are TRBV29-1 and TRBJ2-7; 8 positions match TRBD1. The germline CDR1 and CDR2 sequences are SQVTM and ANQGSEA. CDR3 length: 15 amino acids. Trimming removed 3 bases from V and 2 bases from J; junction bases left unmatched: 9. CDR3 amino acids: CSVDGVTGVPYEQYF. In DNA, the CDR3 is TGCAGCGTTGATGGGGTGACAGGGGTTCCCTACGAGCAGTACTTC.

The V gene is TRBV7-3, the J gene TRBJ2-6, with TRBD2 as a possible D gene (7 bases). This CDR3 region has 16 residues. The germline gives CDR1 SGHTA, CDR2 FQGTGA. V was clipped by 5 bases and J by 4 bases, with 15 bases between them. CDR3 in DNA: TGTGCCAGCAGCCCAGCCGGGGGGACAGGGGCCAACGTCCTGACTTTC. It encodes CASSPAGGTGANVLTF.

The chain couples TRBV5-6 to TRBJ2-1; D gene unclear. Germline-derived CDR1 and CDR2 are SGHDT and YYEEEE. The CDR3 spans 13 residues. Trimming took off 1 base at V and 6 bases at J, with 8 bases between the two ends. The CDR3 here is CASSLSRVNEQFF. In nucleotides, the CDR3 is TGTGCCAGCAGCTTGAGTAGAGTCAATGAGCAGTTCTTC.

This chain links TRBV19 with TRBJ1-4; a possible D gene is TRBD1 (5 bases). Trimming shortened V by 3 bases and J by 0 bases, and 23 bases separated the two germline ends. CDR3 size: 20 residues. Per the germline V gene, CDR1 is LNHDA and CDR2 is SQIVND (reference sequence). In nucleotides, the CDR3 is TGTGCCAGTAGTATGCCGAGTAAAGGGAGGGGCTTTGCAACTAATGAAAAACTGTTTTTT. Protein product: CASSMPSKGRGFATNEKLFF.

The chain is built from TRBV4-2 and TRBJ2-7; 11 bases fit TRBD2. Trimming at V came to 4 bases and at J to 2 bases, leaving 4 bases not matched to a gene. The CDR3 is made up of 15 amino acids. Germline V lookup: CDR1 LGHNA, CDR2 YNFKEQ. The CDR3 protein is CASSPGLAGPYEQYF. CDR3 DNA: TGTGCCAGCAGCCCTGGACTAGCGGGCCCCTACGAGCAGTACTTC.

J is TRBJ1-2 and V is TRBV7-2; TRBD1 aligns across 7 bases. V was pared by 6 bases and J by 0 bases, with 4 bases of the junction left unmatched. Germline assignment: CDR1 SGHTA and CDR2 FQGNSA. The CDR3 loop spans 14 amino acids. The CDR3 is CASRRQGANYGYTF. Written as DNA, the CDR3 is TGTGCCAGCAGGCGACAGGGAGCTAACTATGGCTACACCTTC. The full variable domain, in which reference TRBV7-2 and TRBJ1-2 provide the parts outside the CDR3, is GAGVSQSPSNKVTEKGKDVELRCDPISGHTALYWYRQSLGQGLEFLIYFQGNSAPDKSGLPSDRFSAERTGGSVSTLTIQRTQQEDSAVYLCASRRQGANYGYTFGSGTRLTVV.

The V gene is TRBV5-4, the J gene TRBJ2-1, with D possibly being TRBD2 (6 bases). Looked up from germline, CDR1 is SGHNT and CDR2 is YYREEE (reference sequence). CDR3 length: 15 amino acids. The V and J ends lost 2 bases and 1 base respectively, with 10 bases between them. Written as DNA, the CDR3 is TGTGCCAGCAGCTTTCCGGGAGAGTCCTACAATGAGCAGTTCTTC. It specifies CASSFPGESYNEQFF.

V usage is TRBV11-3 and J usage is TRBJ2-5; 11 positions match TRBD1. With V trimmed by 6 bases and J by 3 bases, 3 bases remained unmatched. This CDR3 region has 14 residues. Germline V lookup: CDR1 SGHNT, CDR2 YENEEA. For the CDR3, the DNA is TGTGCCAGCAGGGACAGGGGGCAGGAAGAGACCCAGTACTTC. This encodes CASRDRGQEETQYF.

The J gene is TRBJ2-2, the V gene TRBV7-3; 7 bases line up with TRBD1. CDR3 length: 13 residues. Germline V gene data show CDR1 as SGHTA and CDR2 as FQGTGA. Trimming cost V 6 bases and J 4 bases; bases outside gene matches: 2. CDR3 amino acids: CASRAGGTGELFF. CDR3 DNA: TGTGCCAGCAGGGCAGGGGGCACCGGGGAGCTGTTTTTT. Full variable domain (rest looked up from reference TRBV7-3 and TRBJ2-2): GAGVSQTPSNKVTEKGKYVELRCDPISGHTALYWYRQSLGQGPEFLIYFQGTGAADDSGLPNDRFFAVRPEGSVSTLKIQRTERGDSAVYLCASRAGGTGELFFGEGSRLTVL.

The chain combines TRBV27 with TRBJ1-5, with a tentative D call TRBD1 (5 bases). Germline values: CDR1 MNHEY, CDR2 SMNVEV (reference sequence). The V gene lost 2 bases and the J gene lost 5 bases, with 13 bases spanning the gap. The CDR3 covers 15 residues. The chain's CDR3 is CASSLRPGGDQPQHF. The CDR3 coding sequence is TGTGCCAGCAGTTTAAGGCCCGGAGGGGATCAGCCCCAGCATTTT.